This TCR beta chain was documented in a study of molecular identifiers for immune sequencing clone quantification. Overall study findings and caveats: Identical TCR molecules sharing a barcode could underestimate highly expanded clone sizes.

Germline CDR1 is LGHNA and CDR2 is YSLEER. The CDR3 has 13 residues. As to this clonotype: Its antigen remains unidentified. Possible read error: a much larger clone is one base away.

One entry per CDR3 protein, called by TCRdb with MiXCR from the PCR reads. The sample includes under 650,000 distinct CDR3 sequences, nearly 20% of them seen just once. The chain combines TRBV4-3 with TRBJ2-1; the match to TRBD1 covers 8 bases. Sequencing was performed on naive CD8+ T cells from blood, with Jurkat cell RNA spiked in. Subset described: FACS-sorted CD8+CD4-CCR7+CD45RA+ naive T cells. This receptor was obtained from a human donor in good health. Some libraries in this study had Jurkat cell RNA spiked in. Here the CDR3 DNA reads TGCACCAGCAGCCTGGGACAGGCTAATGAGCAGTTCTTC. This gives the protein CTSSLGQANEQFF.